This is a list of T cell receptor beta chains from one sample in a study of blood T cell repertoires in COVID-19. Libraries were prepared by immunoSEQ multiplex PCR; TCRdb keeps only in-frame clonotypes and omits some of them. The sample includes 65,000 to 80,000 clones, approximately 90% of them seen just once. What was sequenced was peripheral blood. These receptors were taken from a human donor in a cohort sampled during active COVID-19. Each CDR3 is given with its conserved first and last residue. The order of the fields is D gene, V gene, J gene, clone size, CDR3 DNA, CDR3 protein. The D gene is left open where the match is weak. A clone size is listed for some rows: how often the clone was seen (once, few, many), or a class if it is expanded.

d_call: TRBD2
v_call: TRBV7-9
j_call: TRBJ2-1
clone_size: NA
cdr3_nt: TGTGCCAGCCAAACCGGGGGGGCGAATGAGCAGTTCTTC
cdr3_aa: CASQTGGANEQFF

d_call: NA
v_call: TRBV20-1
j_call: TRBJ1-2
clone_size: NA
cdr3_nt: TGCAGTGCTAGAGCCGACTATGGCTACACCTTC
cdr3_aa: CSARADYGYTF

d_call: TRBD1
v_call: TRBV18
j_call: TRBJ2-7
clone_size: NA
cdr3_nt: TGTGCCAGCTCACCTCCAGGGGGCGCTATCGAGCAGTACTTC
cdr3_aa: CASSPPGGAIEQYF

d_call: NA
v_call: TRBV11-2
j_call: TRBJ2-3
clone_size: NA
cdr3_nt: TGTGCCAGCAGTAAGGGGGGGCCTAGCACAGATACGCAGTATTTT
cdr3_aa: CASSKGGPSTDTQYF

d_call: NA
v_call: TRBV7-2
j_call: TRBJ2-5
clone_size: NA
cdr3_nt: TGTGCCAGCAGCTTAGCGCTAACCGGGTGGAGCCAAGAGACCCAGTACTTC
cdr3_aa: CASSLALTGWSQETQYF

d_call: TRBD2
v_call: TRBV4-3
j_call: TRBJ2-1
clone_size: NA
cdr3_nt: TGCGCCAGCAGCCAAGATGGAGCGGGGGCGGGGAACAATGAGCAGTTCTTC
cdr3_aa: CASSQDGAGAGNNEQFF

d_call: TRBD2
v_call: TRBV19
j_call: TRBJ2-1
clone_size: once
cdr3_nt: TGTGCCAGTAGTACCTACGGGGGGGACTCCTCCTACAATGAGCAGTTCTTC
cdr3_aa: CASSTYGGDSSYNEQFF

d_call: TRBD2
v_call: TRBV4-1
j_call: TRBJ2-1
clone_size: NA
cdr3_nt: TGCGCCAGCAGCCAAAGCGGGGGCCCCTACAATGAGCAGTTCTTC
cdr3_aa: CASSQSGGPYNEQFF

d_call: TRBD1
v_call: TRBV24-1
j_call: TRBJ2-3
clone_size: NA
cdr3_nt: TGTGCCACCAGTGATTCCGGGACAGGGGGCATCGATACGCAGTATTTT
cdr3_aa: CATSDSGTGGIDTQYF

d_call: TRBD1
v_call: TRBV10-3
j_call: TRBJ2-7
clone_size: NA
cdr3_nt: TGTGCCATCAGTCCGGGACAGGGCTACGAGCAGTACTTC
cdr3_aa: CAISPGQGYEQYF

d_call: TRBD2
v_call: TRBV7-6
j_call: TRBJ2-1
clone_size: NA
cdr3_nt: TGTGCCAGCAGCTTCCTAGCGGGGGGCATTTACAATGAGCAGTTCTTC
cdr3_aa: CASSFLAGGIYNEQFF

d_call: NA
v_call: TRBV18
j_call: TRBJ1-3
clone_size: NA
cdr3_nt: TGTGCCAGCTCACCAGAGGACTCTGGAAACACCATATATTTT
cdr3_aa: CASSPEDSGNTIYF

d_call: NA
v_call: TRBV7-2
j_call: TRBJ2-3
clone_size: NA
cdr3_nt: TGTGCCAGCAGCTTTGGGGGCCCAGATACGCAGTATTTT
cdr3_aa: CASSFGGPDTQYF

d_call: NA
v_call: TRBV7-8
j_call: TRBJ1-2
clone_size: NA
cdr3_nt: TGTGCCAGCAGTTCCGCGGGAGTGGCAGGGCGATCCTATGGCTACACCTTC
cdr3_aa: CASSSAGVAGRSYGYTF

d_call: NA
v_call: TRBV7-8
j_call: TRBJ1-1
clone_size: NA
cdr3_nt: TGTGCCAGCAGCCCACCAGGACAGAACCAATTAAACACTGAAGCTTTCTTT
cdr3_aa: CASSPPGQNQLNTEAFF

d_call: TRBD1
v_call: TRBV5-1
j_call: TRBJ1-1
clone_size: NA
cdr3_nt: TGCGCCAGCAGCAAAGCCGGGACAGATTTCACTGAAGCTTTCTTT
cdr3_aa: CASSKAGTDFTEAFF

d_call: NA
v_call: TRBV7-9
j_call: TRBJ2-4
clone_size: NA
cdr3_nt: TGTGCCAGCAGCTCGGACGAAGGGGGCATTCAGTACTTC
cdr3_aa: CASSSDEGGIQYF

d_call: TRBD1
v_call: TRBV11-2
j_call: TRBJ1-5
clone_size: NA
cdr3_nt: TGTGCCAGCAGCATGGGGACAGATAGCAATCAGCCCCAGCATTTT
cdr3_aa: CASSMGTDSNQPQHF

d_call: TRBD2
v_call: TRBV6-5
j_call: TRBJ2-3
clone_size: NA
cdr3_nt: TGTGCCAGCAGCCAGCGGGGGGTTAGGTATTTT
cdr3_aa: CASSQRGVRYF

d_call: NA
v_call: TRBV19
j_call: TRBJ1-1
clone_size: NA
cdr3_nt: TGTGCCAGTAGTATAGTGGGGGGGGGCACTGAAGCTTTCTTT
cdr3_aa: CASSIVGGGTEAFF

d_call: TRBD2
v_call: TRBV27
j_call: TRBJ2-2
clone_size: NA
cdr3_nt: TGTGCCAGCAGTTTCTCCGGGACTAGCGGGGTCCTCGGGGAGCTGTTTTTT
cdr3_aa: CASSFSGTSGVLGELFF

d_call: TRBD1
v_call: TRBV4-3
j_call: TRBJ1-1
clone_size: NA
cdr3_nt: TGCGCCAGCAGCCAAGGGACAGGAGCGTTGAACACTGAAGCTTTCTTT
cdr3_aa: CASSQGTGALNTEAFF

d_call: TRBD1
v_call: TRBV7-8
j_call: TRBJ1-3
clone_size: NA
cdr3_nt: TGTGCCAGCAGCATGGGACAGATCTCTGGAAACACCATATATTTT
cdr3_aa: CASSMGQISGNTIYF